Below, one T cell receptor beta chain is given with its context. The CDR3 covers 14 residues. The germline V and J ends were trimmed by 10 bases and 7 bases, with 17 bases remaining between them. Germline CDR1 ENHRY, CDR2 SYGVKD. The data derive from a study of T cells in Graves' hyperthyroidism and ophthalmopathy. Template material for amplifying TCR beta CDR3 regions consisted of RNA transcripts. Researchers ran a first-round RT-PCR on the TCR CDR3 using the HTBI primer set. TCRdb reprocessed the multiplex PCR reads via MiXCR and lists one record per CDR3 protein. The data show roughly 500,000 distinct CDR3 sequences, around 46% seen once.

The source is an adult woman with Graves' disease, either hyperthyroidism or ophthalmopathy (not recorded which). The rearrangement uses TRBV10-3 and TRBJ1-6; a possible D gene is TRBD1 (5 bases). The sample taken for sequencing was peripheral blood or thyroid tissue (not recorded which). CDR3 loop: CASSTGTRNSPLHF. Written as DNA, the CDR3 is TGTGCCAGCAGCACCGGGACCCGAAATTCACCCCTCCACTTT.